One and the same sample provided the 20 T cell receptor beta chains below, sequenced in a study of blood T cells in healthy people across ages. Alongside a J-beta primer mix, a sample-barcoded 5' primer served in a second PCR lasting about 7 to 11 cycles. TCRdb reprocessed the 5' RACE reads via MiXCR and lists one record per CDR3 protein. Of approximately 1.5 million distinct CDR3 sequences listed, 40% to 45% are singletons. Sequenced input: blood. The source is a woman under 30 in good health.

The chain uses TRBV11-2 and TRBJ2-2; maybe TRBD1 (6 bases). From germline, CDR1 is SGHAT and CDR2 FQNNGV. This CDR3 spans 16 amino acids. The V end lost 8 bases, the J end lost 1 base, and 17 bases lay between the germline ends. CDR3 residues: CASRKGHNLNTGELFF. The CDR3 DNA sequence: TGTGCCAGCCGAAAGGGACATAACTTGAACACCGGGGAGCTGTTTTTT. Complete variable domain (other parts from reference TRBV11-2 and TRBJ2-2): EAGVAQSPRYKIIEKRQSVAFWCNPISGHATLYWYQQILGQGPKLLIQFQNNGVVDDSQLPKDRFSAERLKGVDSTLKIQPAKLEDSAVYLCASRKGHNLNTGELFFGEGSRLTVL.

V and J are TRBV5-1 and TRBJ2-1; D possibly corresponds to TRBD2 (5 bases). V was trimmed by 4 bases and J by 3 bases, leaving 14 bases between them. The germline V gene has CDR1 SGHRS and CDR2 YFSETQ. The CDR3 totals 15 residues. The CDR3 loop is CASSAGRADYNEQFF. CDR3 coding DNA: TGCGCCAGCAGCGCCGGACGAGCGGACTACAATGAGCAGTTCTTC.

V usage is TRBV3-1 and J usage is TRBJ2-7, with 10 nucleotides matching TRBD2. CDR1 and CDR2 (germline): LGHDT, YNNKEL (reference sequence). The trim removed 4 bases at V and 3 bases at J, leaving 15 bases unmatched. The CDR3 consists of 18 residues. This chain's CDR3 is CASSLAGGPHLHIYEQYF. The CDR3 DNA sequence: TGTGCCAGCAGCCTAGCGGGAGGTCCTCATCTTCATATCTACGAGCAGTACTTC.

The chain links TRBV7-9 to TRBJ2-5; 13 nucleotides align to TRBD2. The CDR3 spans 17 residues. The V gene's germline CDR1 is SEHNR and CDR2 FQNEAQ (reference sequence). V lost 5 bases and J lost 11; bases outside the gene matches: 17. The DNA of the CDR3 is TGTGCCAGCAGCCGTGGACTAGCGGGGGCCTCCGGCAATGAGCAGTACTTC. Translation: CASSRGLAGASGNEQYF. Together with reference TRBV7-9 and TRBJ2-5, the CDR3 gives the full variable domain: DTGVSQNPRHKITKRGQNVTFRCDPISEHNRLYWYRQTLGQGPEFLTYFQNEAQLEKSRLLSDRFSAERPKGSFSTLEIQRTEQGDSAMYLCASSRGLAGASGNEQYFGPGTRLLVL.

The CDR3 bases are TGCAGTGCTAGTGGGATCGGAGTTAGACTAGCGGGAGTGACAGATACGCAGTATTTT. The encoded protein is CSASGIGVRLAGVTDTQYF. V gene TRBV20-1 combines with J gene TRBJ2-3; 12 nucleotides line up with TRBD2. Germline V gene data show CDR1 as DFQATT and CDR2 as SNEGSKA (reference sequence). The J segment lost 3 bases and the V segment lost 3 bases, leaving 16 bases of the junction unmatched. The CDR3 runs to 19 residues.

The chain recombines TRBV27 with TRBJ2-7; 8 bases match TRBD1. The V segment lost 6 bases and the J segment 3 bases; nucleotides outside the gene matches: 19. This CDR3 region has 18 residues. Germline CDR1 is MNHEY and CDR2 is SMNVEV (reference sequence). CDR3 coding DNA: TGTGCCAGCAGCCCGGGGCCCCGGACAGGGACACTGTTCTACGAGCAGTACTTC. Its protein is CASSPGPRTGTLFYEQYF.

The table lists this clonotype with a few counts. V gene TRBV12-3 or TRBV12-4 combines with J gene TRBJ1-1; D gene unclear. The CDR3 is 13 residues long. V was trimmed by 3 bases and J by 4 bases, leaving 9 bases between them. CDR3 region: CASSLVGSTEAFF. Written as DNA, the CDR3 is TGTGCCAGCAGTTTGGTGGGCAGCACTGAAGCTTTCTTT.

This clonotype has only a few counts. The V and J genes are TRBV20-1 and TRBJ2-1; D unresolved. V was cut by 6 bases and J by 4 bases, with 13 bases left in between. Germline CDR1 is DFQATT and CDR2 is SNEGSKA (reference sequence). The CDR3 length is 13 residues. In DNA form, the CDR3 reads TGCAGTGCCCCGTTCATTCCTTACAATGAGCAGTTCTTC. Translating it yields CSAPFIPYNEQFF.

The chain joins TRBV2 to TRBJ2-3; 7 bases fit TRBD2. CDR3 length: 15 amino acids. Germline values: CDR1 SNHLY, CDR2 FYNNEI. Unmatched junction bases numbered 0, after V lost 0 bases and J lost 0 bases. The CDR3 region is CASSEAGGSTDTQYF. CDR3 DNA: TGTGCCAGCAGTGAAGCGGGAGGGAGCACAGATACGCAGTATTTT.

V is TRBV2 and J is TRBJ2-7, with D perhaps given as TRBD1 or TRBD2 (5 bases each). This CDR3 spans 14 amino acids. Deletions cut 9 bases from V and 3 bases from J, with 18 bases between. Germline V lookup: CDR1 SNHLY, CDR2 FYNNEI. CDR3 in DNA: TGTGCCAGTGGGGTAGGGGTTGGAGGCTACGAGCAGTACTTC. It yields the protein CASGVGVGGYEQYF.

There are many counts of this clonotype. The chain uses TRBV6-4 and TRBJ2-1; 11 bases agree with TRBD2. Germline V gene sequence: CDR1 MRHNA, CDR2 SNTAGT. CDR3 length equals 15 residues. V was pared by 3 bases and J by 8 bases, with 6 bases of the junction left unmatched. CDR3 in DNA: TGTGCCAGCAGTGAGGCTAGCGGGAGGTGGGATGAGCAGTTCTTC. As protein: CASSEASGRWDEQFF.

This sequence joins TRBV4-1 and TRBJ1-1; D perhaps matches TRBD1 (6 bases). Germline V gene sequence: CDR1 MGHRA, CDR2 YSYEKL. V lost 3 bases and J 0 bases, leaving 11 bases between the germline ends. This CDR3 spans 15 amino acids. CDR3 bases: TGCGCCAGCAGCCAGGGGCCAGGGGTGAACACTGAAGCTTTCTTT. Translation: CASSQGPGVNTEAFF.

This clonotype was seen a few times. The chain joins TRBV20-1 to TRBJ1-4; unclear D gene. The CDR3 is made up of 13 amino acids. The ends were cut back, 6 bases at V and 10 bases at J, with 18 bases in the middle. Germline lookup yields CDR1 DFQATT and CDR2 SNEGSKA (reference sequence). CDR3 nucleotides: TGCAGTGCCAGAAGTCCACCCGCAGGAAAACTGTTTTTT. This codes for CSARSPPAGKLFF.

The V and J genes are TRBV29-1 and TRBJ2-3; D unresolved. V lost 6 bases to trimming and J lost 2 bases, with 12 bases between them. The CDR3 is made up of 13 amino acids. Per the germline V gene, CDR1 is SQVTM and CDR2 is ANQGSEA. CDR3: CSVRRRLTDTQYF. DNA for the CDR3: TGCAGCGTGCGTCGGAGACTCACAGATACGCAGTATTTT.

This clonotype was seen just once. The chain carries TRBV6-2 or TRBV6-3 and TRBJ2-3; 9 positions agree with TRBD2. J lost 5 bases, V lost 7 bases, and 7 bases had no gene match. The germline gives CDR1 MNHEY, CDR2 SVGEGT. The CDR3 runs to 14 residues. CDR3 nucleotides: TGTGCCAGCACCCTAGCGGGGCCACAAGATACGCAGTATTTT. Translating gives CASTLAGPQDTQYF.

The table lists this clonotype with a few counts. V is TRBV9 and J is TRBJ2-5; D remains ambiguous. CDR1 and CDR2 from the germline V gene are SGDLS and YYNGEE. CDR3 length: 13 amino acids. V was shortened by 1 base and J by 1 base, with 5 bases between the two germline ends. The CDR3, as DNA: TGTGCCAGCAGCGTATTGTCCCAAGAGACCCAGTACTTC. It specifies CASSVLSQETQYF.

In the case of this clonotype: A much larger clone lies one base from this, so it may be a read error. This chain connects TRBV12-3 or TRBV12-4 to TRBJ2-1, with unresolved D. The CDR3 length is 13 residues. CDR3 sequence: CASRPYGKNEQCF. The DNA of the CDR3 is TGTGCCAGCAGGCCATATGGAAAGAATGAGCAGTGCTTC.

This clonotype was seen a handful of times. J is TRBJ1-2 and V is TRBV5-1, with 8 positions matching TRBD1. The CDR3 has 15 residues. Trimming removed 2 bases from V and 6 bases from J; junction bases left unmatched: 9. CDR1 is SGHRS, CDR2 YFSETQ, per germline. The CDR3 sequence is CASSFGTGGIDGYTF. In DNA form, the CDR3 reads TGCGCCAGCAGCTTTGGGACAGGAGGGATAGATGGCTACACCTTC.

The chain links TRBV29-1 to TRBJ2-6; maybe TRBD1 (5 bases). V shed 6 bases and J shed 0 bases, with 15 bases lying between them. Looked up from germline, CDR1 is SQVTM and CDR2 is ANQGSEA. The CDR3 runs 16 residues. The CDR3 nucleotides read TGCAGCGTCCGGCTCAGGGAAAACTCTGGGGCCAACGTCCTGACTTTC. It encodes CSVRLRENSGANVLTF.

The chain links TRBV29-1 to TRBJ1-2; D uncertain. The germline gives CDR1 SQVTM, CDR2 ANQGSEA. The CDR3 is 13 residues long. V dropped 3 bases and J dropped 0 bases, with 8 bases sitting between them. CDR3 in DNA: TGCAGCGTTGACCCCGGACCTAACTATGGCTACACCTTC. Translation gives CSVDPGPNYGYTF.